These 22 T cell receptor beta chains were sequenced from one sample in a study of T cells after yellow fever vaccination. TCRdb fed the 5' RACE reads into MiXCR, producing one record per CDR3 protein. The data hold around 320,000 distinct CDR3 sequences, with about 10% observed a single time. Sample: CD4+ T cells sorted from PBMCs, taken 5 days after the yellow fever booster vaccination. These receptors all come from a man younger than 35 who received the YFV17D yellow fever vaccine.

This clonotype was seen more than once but under ten times. The rearrangement joins TRBV5-5 to TRBJ1-6, with D perhaps TRBD1 (5 bases). Deletions cut 6 bases from V and 5 bases from J, with 15 bases between. This CDR3 contains 15 residues. Germline V CDR1 and CDR2: SGHKS, YYEKEE (reference sequence). In nucleotides, the CDR3 is TGTGCCAGCAAAGTGTTGACAGCTAATAATTCACCCCTCCACTTT. Translation gives CASKVLTANNSPLHF.

The rearrangement links TRBV10-3 to TRBJ2-2, with TRBD2 matching over 11 bases. The CDR3 sequence is 19 residues long. V dropped 3 bases and J dropped 1; count of bases not matched to a gene: 10. CDR1 and CDR2 from the germline V gene are ENHRY and SYGVKD. CDR3 DNA sequence: TGTGCCATCAGTGACAGATGGCTAGCGGGGGGTATGAACACCGGGGAGCTGTTTTTT. This translates into CAISDRWLAGGMNTGELFF.

This chain links TRBV18 with TRBJ1-2; D may be TRBD1 (6 bases). This CDR3 has 13 amino acids. Germline V gene data show CDR1 as KGHSH and CDR2 as LQKENI. With 2 bases removed from V and 8 bases from J, the gap between germline ends came to 12 bases. The CDR3: CASSPMAGEGYTF. Here the CDR3 DNA reads TGTGCCAGCTCACCAATGGCAGGGGAGGGCTACACCTTC.

This clonotype was detected many times. The chain joins TRBV9 to TRBJ1-1; the D is unclear. CDR1 and CDR2 from the germline V gene are SGDLS and YYNGEE. V lost 0 bases and J lost 2, with 8 bases in between. This CDR3 has 14 amino acids. The CDR3 DNA sequence: TGTGCCAGCAGCGTAGAGGGAGGTAACACTGAAGCTTTCTTT. It encodes CASSVEGGNTEAFF.

This clonotype was counted ten times or more. This rearrangement joins TRBV6-2 or TRBV6-3 to TRBJ1-1, with no clear D. Trimming removed 2 bases from V and 0 bases from J, with 1 base in between. CDR3 size: 12 residues. CDR1 is MNHEY, CDR2 SVGEGT, per germline. CDR3 nucleotides: TGTGCCAGCAGTTACATGAACACTGAAGCTTTCTTT. Translating gives CASSYMNTEAFF.

In its sample, this clonotype was seen a few times. V is TRBV4-2 and J is TRBJ2-2, with D unclear. V was cut by 2 bases and J by 12 bases, with 10 bases left in between. CDR3 length: 12 residues. Germline lookup yields CDR1 LGHNA and CDR2 YNFKEQ. In DNA form, the CDR3 reads TGTGCCAGCAGCCAACCAGCGCACCAGCTGTTTTTT. Its translation is CASSQPAHQLFF.

The V gene is TRBV4-1, the J gene TRBJ1-2, with D hard to call. CDR3 length: 17 amino acids. The germline V gene has CDR1 MGHRA and CDR2 YSYEKL. Trimming removed 1 base at V and 7 bases at J, with 22 bases between. Written as DNA, the CDR3 is TGCGCCAGCAGCCAAGGAATCATAGCCAGGAGAGTGGGTGGCTACACCTTC. It specifies CASSQGIIARRVGGYTF.

This clonotype came up many times. The chain employs TRBV7-9 and TRBJ1-6, with D maybe TRBD1 (6 bases). This CDR3 has 14 residues. Germline CDR1 is SEHNR and CDR2 is FQNEAQ (reference sequence). The germline V and J ends were trimmed by 2 bases and 9 bases, with 11 bases remaining between them. In nucleotides, the CDR3 is TGTGCCAGCAGCTTAAGACAGGAGGGTTCACCCCTCCACTTT. Amino acids: CASSLRQEGSPLHF.

This clonotype was observed a few times. This chain connects TRBV25-1 to TRBJ1-6; weak D call: TRBD1 (5 bases). The CDR3 totals 14 residues. The ends were cut back, 3 bases at V and 12 bases at J, with 15 bases in the middle. Germline lookup yields CDR1 MGHDK and CDR2 SYGVNS. CDR3 residues: CASSDPRALGPLHF. In DNA form, the CDR3 reads TGTGCCAGCAGTGACCCCAGGGCCCTGGGACCCCTCCACTTT.

This clonotype has more than one count but fewer than ten. V is TRBV5-1 and J is TRBJ2-5, with D perhaps being TRBD1 or TRBD2 (5 bases each). The CDR3 loop spans 14 amino acids. The V end was cut by 6 bases, the J end by 3 bases, with 15 bases between. The germline gives CDR1 SGHRS, CDR2 YFSETQ. The CDR3: CASNLAGTEETQYF. The CDR3 region has the DNA TGCGCCAGCAACTTAGCCGGGACGGAAGAGACCCAGTACTTC.

The chain joins TRBV2 to TRBJ1-5; D uncertain. Germline CDR1 and CDR2: SNHLY and FYNNEI. Trimming shortened V by 7 bases and J by 4 bases, and 17 bases separated the two germline ends. The CDR3 has 15 amino acids. The CDR3 sequence is CASKFQPVSNQPQHF. The CDR3 region has the DNA TGTGCCAGCAAGTTTCAGCCTGTTTCGAATCAGCCCCAGCATTTT.

This clonotype was seen only a few times. The J gene is TRBJ2-3, the V gene TRBV10-3; 9 bases fit TRBD1. CDR1 is ENHRY and CDR2 is SYGVKD in the germline V gene. The CDR3 is 14 residues long. V was pared by 6 bases and J by 6 bases, with 7 bases of the junction left unmatched. The CDR3 coding sequence is TGTGCCATCAGCAGGACAGACAGGGGGGATACGCAGTATTTT. This gives the protein CAISRTDRGDTQYF.

This clonotype appeared a few times. The rearrangement joins TRBV12-3 or TRBV12-4 to TRBJ2-2; TRBD2 aligns across 11 bases. The J segment lost 5 bases and the V segment lost 4 bases, leaving 3 bases of the junction unmatched. CDR3 length equals 15 residues. The CDR3 nucleotides are TGTGCCAGCAGTTGGGGACTAGCGGCGACCGGGGAGCTGTTTTTT. Translation: CASSWGLAATGELFF.

This clonotype was seen only a few times. The chain links TRBV7-3 to TRBJ2-2; no clear D. Germline values: CDR1 SGHTA, CDR2 FQGTGA. Deletions cut 5 bases from V and 7 bases from J, with 11 bases between. This CDR3 comprises 13 residues. This chain's CDR3 is CASSHPLLGELFF. For the CDR3, the DNA is TGTGCCAGCAGCCACCCCCTACTCGGGGAGCTGTTTTTT.

This clonotype has more than one count but fewer than ten. J is TRBJ2-3 and V is TRBV5-4; D gene unclear. CDR1 and CDR2 from the germline V gene are SGHNT and YYREEE (reference sequence). This CDR3 contains 14 residues. V was cut by 5 bases and J by 2 bases, with 12 bases left in between. The CDR3 DNA sequence: TGTGCCAGCAGACCCTCCCAACACACAGATACGCAGTATTTT. It specifies CASRPSQHTDTQYF.

The gene calls are TRBV3-1 and TRBJ2-1; D possibly uses TRBD1 or TRBD2 (5 bases each). The germline CDR1 and CDR2 sequences are LGHDT and YNNKEL (reference sequence). With 0 bases removed from V and 7 bases from J, the gap between germline ends came to 7 bases. This CDR3 region has 13 residues. The CDR3 nucleotides are TGTGCCAGCAGCCAAGAGTGGGGGAATGAGCAGTTCTTC. It codes for CASSQEWGNEQFF.

In its sample, this clonotype was seen a few times. The V gene is TRBV9, the J gene TRBJ1-1; unclear D gene. V lost 4 bases and J 1 base, leaving 8 bases between the germline ends. CDR1 and CDR2 (germline): SGDLS, YYNGEE. The CDR3 covers 13 residues. The CDR3 region is CASSLQQNTEAFF. The CDR3 coding sequence is TGTGCCAGCAGCCTACAGCAGAACACTGAAGCTTTCTTT. The entire variable domain, with the rest obtained from reference TRBV9 and TRBJ1-1, is as follows: DSGVTQTPKHLITATGQRVTLRCSPRSGDLSVYWYQQSLDQGLQFLIQYYNGEERAKGNILERFSAQQFPDLHSELNLSSLELGDSALYFCASSLQQNTEAFFGQGTRLTVV.

This clonotype appeared a few times. The chain has TRBV20-1 and TRBJ1-5, with TRBD1 matching 10 bases. V was pared by 1 base and J by 2 bases, with 17 bases of the junction left unmatched. CDR1 is DFQATT, CDR2 SNEGSKA, per germline (reference sequence). The CDR3 has 20 residues. In DNA, the CDR3 is TGCAGTGCTAGAGGCGGGACAGGGGTCCCCGGCTACCGGGGCAATCAGCCCCAGCATTTT. Its translation: CSARGGTGVPGYRGNQPQHF.

The chain couples TRBV18 to TRBJ2-5; D is possibly TRBD1 (6 bases). The V gene's germline CDR1 is KGHSH and CDR2 LQKENI. The germline V and J ends were trimmed by 2 bases and 4 bases, with 14 bases remaining between them. CDR3 length equals 15 residues. The CDR3 sequence: CASSPGTNIGETQYF. The CDR3 DNA reads as TGTGCCAGCTCACCAGGGACAAATATAGGAGAGACCCAGTACTTC.

This clonotype showed up just a few times. The chain carries TRBV7-9 and TRBJ1-2, with D possibly matching TRBD1 (6 bases). CDR1 is SEHNR, CDR2 FQNEAQ, per germline (reference sequence). V gave up 8 bases and J gave up 11 bases, with 21 bases separating them. CDR3 length: 13 residues. The CDR3 spells CASSPRGRGSYTF. The CDR3 coding sequence is TGTGCCAGCTCCCCCAGGGGACGAGGCTCGTACACCTTC.

The sample holds many counts of this clonotype. The chain links TRBV12-3 or TRBV12-4 to TRBJ2-5; no clear D. Trimming cost V 5 bases and J 3 bases, with 13 bases left between them. This CDR3 region has 14 residues. The CDR3 loop is CASSTTQAKETQYF. CDR3 sequence (DNA): TGTGCCAGCAGTACCACCCAGGCCAAAGAGACCCAGTACTTC.

V usage is TRBV6-2 or TRBV6-3 and J usage is TRBJ2-5; the D gene is possibly TRBD2 (6 bases). Looked up from germline, CDR1 is MNHEY and CDR2 is SVGEGT. The V end lost 6 bases, the J end lost 5 bases, and 16 bases lay between the germline ends. The CDR3 extends over 14 amino acids. The CDR3 sequence is CASSSRAGGETQYF. The CDR3 DNA reads as TGTGCCAGCAGCTCCAGGGCTGGGGGGGAGACCCAGTACTTC.